This T cell receptor beta chain comes out of a study of blood T cell repertoires in COVID-19 (dated by TCRdb to the early 2020s). Study-level background: Collaborator samples came from the United States, Italy and Spain and covered acute and convalescent phases of COVID-19. The prospective study material was composed of cDNA or gDNA derived from T cells, B-cell-depleted T cells, or PBMCs. The dataset comprised deeply sampled blood TCRbeta repertoires from subjects exposed to, actively infected with, or recovered from COVID-19. A freely available public database, intended as a resource for researchers studying the immune response to SARS-CoV-2, is where the repertoires were released. Samples came from the ongoing ImmuneRACE study (first 160 participants) plus 1,254 subjects from 6 global collaborators. Sample metadata almost always included a de-identified subject ID, COVID-19 status, age in years and sex. Where HLA class I and class II types were available, the types were taken from metadata supplied by the sample provider, not from assay-based typing. Overall study results and their limits: The quantity of clinical and demographic metadata differed by source and by participant and was supplied without curation.

The immunoSEQ Assay, a bias-controlled multiplex PCR, was used to amplify TCRbeta CDR3 regions from genomic DNA. The paper's processing steps were these. Nucleated cell counts per sample were estimated from amplification of reference gene primers within the assay. To quantify the absolute abundance of each unique TCRbeta CDR3 rearrangement, sequence reads were collapsed and filtered. Productive Simpson clonality was computed per sample as the square root of Simpson's diversity index over productive rearrangements. TCRdb retrieved this table from immuneACCESS and kept in-frame rearrangements only. Not all clones are present; in checked studies, unresolved V genes account for under half, and no reason is known for the remainder. Clone size and the V and J calls come from that table; the DNA yielded D and trimming. This sample holds 200,000 to 250,000 clones; 70% to 85% were observed only once. The top ten clonotypes cover under 2% of the sample.

In regard to this clone: The target of this receptor is not known. No much larger clone exists at a distance of one base, and base qualities are not known.

Whole blood was collected in K2EDTA tubes by collaborating institutions according to the institutions' own protocols. For TCRbeta analysis, collaborators shipped samples in one of three forms: frozen whole blood, isolated PBMCs, or DNA extracted from either of those sample types. Including the terminal cysteine and phenylalanine, the CDR3 comprises 15 residues. Only CDR3 DNA is held: 45 bases, read in frame from base 1. V sheds 2 bases and J sheds 4 bases, leaving 15 bases between their ends. Per the germline V gene, MDHEN is the CDR1 and SYDVKM is the CDR2. Material: peripheral blood. The sequence was collected from a woman aged 80 or older with acute or convalescent COVID-19. This chain joins TRBV28 to TRBJ2-7, with TRBD1 tentatively as D gene (5 bases match). The DNA sequence reads TGTGCCAGCAGTTTAAGGGGCGCCGGCGTTTACGAGCAGTACTTC. This translates into CASSLRGAGVYEQYF.